The present TCR beta chain was sequenced within a study of blood T cell repertoires in COVID-19. In the study overall: The origin of the acute and convalescent COVID-19 samples was the United States, Italy and Spain. T cells, B-cell-depleted T cells, or PBMCs provided the cDNA or gDNA that served as material.

This clone was observed a handful of times. In the authors' workflow: By means of reference gene primer amplification, nucleated cell counts were estimated. The method was immunoSEQ multiplex PCR; TCRdb's version includes in-frame clones alone and lacks a portion of them. Clone size and the V and J calls come from that table; the DNA yielded D and trimming. The sample consists of roughly 60,000 clones, around 79% of them appearing once. The sequenced material came from peripheral blood. This sequence was found in a human donor in a cohort sampled during active COVID-19.

The CDR3 here is CASSPGQGVVTQYF. The CDR3 DNA reads as TGTGCCAGCAGCCCGGGACAGGGGGTGGTGACCCAGTACTTC. The J gene is TRBJ2-5, the V gene TRBV4-2, with TRBD1 identical over 11 bases. V shed 4 bases and J 7 bases; nucleotides not matched to a gene: 5. The CDR3 contains 14 residues. From germline, CDR1 is LGHNA and CDR2 YNFKEQ.